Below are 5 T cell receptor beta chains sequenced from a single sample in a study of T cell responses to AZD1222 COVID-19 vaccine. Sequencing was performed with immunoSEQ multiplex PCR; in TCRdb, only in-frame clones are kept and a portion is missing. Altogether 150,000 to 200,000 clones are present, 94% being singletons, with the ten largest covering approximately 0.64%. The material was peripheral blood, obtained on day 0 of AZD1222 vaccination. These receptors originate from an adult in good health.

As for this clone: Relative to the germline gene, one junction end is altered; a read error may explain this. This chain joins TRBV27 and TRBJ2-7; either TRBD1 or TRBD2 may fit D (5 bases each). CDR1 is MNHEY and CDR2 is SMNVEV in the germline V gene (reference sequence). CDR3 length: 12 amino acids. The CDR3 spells CASSFSRGHAIF. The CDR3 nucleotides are TGTGCCAGCAGTTTCTCGAGGGGCCATGCAATCTTC.

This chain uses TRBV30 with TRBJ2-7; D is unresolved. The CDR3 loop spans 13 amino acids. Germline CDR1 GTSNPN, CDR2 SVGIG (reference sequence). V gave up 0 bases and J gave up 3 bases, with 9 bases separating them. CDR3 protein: CAWSVSGNYEQYF. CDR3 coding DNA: TGTGCCTGGAGTGTGTCTGGGAACTACGAGCAGTACTTC.

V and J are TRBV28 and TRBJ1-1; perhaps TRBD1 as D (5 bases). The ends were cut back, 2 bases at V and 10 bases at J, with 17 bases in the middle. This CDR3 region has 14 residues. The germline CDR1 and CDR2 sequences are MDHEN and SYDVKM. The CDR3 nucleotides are TGTGCCAGCAGTTTACAAGGGGAAGCTACAGGAGCTTTCTTT. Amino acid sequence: CASSLQGEATGAFF.

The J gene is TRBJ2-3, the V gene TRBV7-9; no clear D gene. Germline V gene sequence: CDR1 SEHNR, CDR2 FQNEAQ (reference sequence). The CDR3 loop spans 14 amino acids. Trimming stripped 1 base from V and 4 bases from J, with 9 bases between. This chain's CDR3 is CASSLVLDSDTQYF. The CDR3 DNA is TGTGCCAGCAGCTTAGTCCTTGACTCAGATACGCAGTATTTT.

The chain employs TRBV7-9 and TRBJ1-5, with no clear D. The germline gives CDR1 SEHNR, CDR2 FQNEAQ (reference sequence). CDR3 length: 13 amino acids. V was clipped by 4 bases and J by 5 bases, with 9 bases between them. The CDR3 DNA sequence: TGTGCCAGCAGCTCGTACGCAGATCAGCCCCAGCATTTT. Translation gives CASSSYADQPQHF.